This TCR beta chain derives from a study of human T cells and chemical hapten exposure. The overall study: It was small differences in pooled library volume that mainly caused per-sample TCR yields to vary.

This clonotype has more than one count but fewer than ten. The germline gives CDR1 KGHSH, CDR2 LQKENI. The ends lost 2 bases at V and 1 base at J; junction bases unmatched: 13. The CDR3 loop spans 19 amino acids. Time point reported: healthy volunteer bleed at 2 weeks. Sequencing started from total RNA isolated from unfractionated whole blood. Single cDNA molecules in the library carried unique molecular identifiers attached during preparation. TCRdb ran MiXCR on the RACE reads and lists one entry per CDR3 protein. This sample has around 130,000 distinct CDR3 sequences; roughly 9.5% occur once, and the top ten carry around 1.9%.

Material: whole blood. This chain uses TRBV18 with TRBJ2-2; 7 bases are shared with TRBD1. This receptor was identified in a male donor in good health. Some clones in this sample may be carry-over from other donors' samples. The chain's CDR3 is CASSPVEWSGQQNTGELFF. CDR3 bases: TGTGCCAGCTCACCAGTAGAATGGTCGGGACAGCAGAACACCGGGGAGCTGTTTTTT. The full variable domain, its missing parts supplied by reference TRBV18 and TRBJ2-2, is NAGVMQNPRHLVRRRGQEARLRCSPMKGHSHVYWYRQLPEEGLKFMVYLQKENIIDESGMPKERFSAEFPKEGPSILRIQQVVRGDSAAYFCASSPVEWSGQQNTGELFFGEGSRLTVL.